The 2 T cell receptor beta chains below were found in one sample sequenced in a study of T cells in Graves' hyperthyroidism and ophthalmopathy (dated by TCRdb to 2018 to 2020). The method was multiplex PCR. The sample was run on an Illumina HiSeq 2000. TCR beta CDR3 regions were amplified from RNA transcripts. A first-round RT-PCR of the TCR CDR3 used the HTBI primer set with the Qiagen OneStep RT-PCR kit. The public reads were run again by TCRdb, first through fastp at Q25 and then through MiXCR, and only productive beta chains were kept. Each CDR3 protein gets just one entry, which takes the most common genes and DNA from the rows behind it. The sample table records 200,000 to 300,000 distinct CDR3 sequences; about 17% of these occur just once. The ten most abundant clones make up around 30% of the sample. The sample consisted of blood. These receptors all stem from a woman aged 18-29 years with Graves' ophthalmopathy.

A word on this clonotype: Relative to the germline gene, one junction end is altered; a read error may explain this. J is TRBJ2-7 and V is TRBV28; TRBD1 aligns across 9 bases. The CDR3 is made up of 15 amino acids. In germline, CDR1 is MDHEN, CDR2 SYDVKM. The chain's CDR3 is CASSSGTGTPYEQYF. The DNA for the CDR3 is TGCGCCAGCAGCTCCGGGACAGGGACCCCCTACGAGCAGTACTTC.

This clonotype was found many times. V is TRBV27 and J is TRBJ1-5, with D possibly matching TRBD1 (5 bases). Germline V CDR1 and CDR2: MNHEY, SMNVEV (reference sequence). V lost 5 bases to trimming and J lost 3 bases, with 14 bases between them. CDR3 length: 15 residues. The CDR3 DNA follows: TGTGCCAGCAGTCTAACCTCAGGGTTCAATCAGCCCCAGCATTTT. Translating gives CASSLTSGFNQPQHF.